Listed below are T cell receptor beta chains from one sample, sequenced in a study of T cell responses to AZD1222 COVID-19 vaccine. TCRdb's copy holds only in-frame clones and misses some; the assay was immunoSEQ multiplex PCR. Of under 200,000 clones in the sample, under 95% were seen once. This sample comprised peripheral blood, obtained on day 0 of MenACWY control vaccination. These receptor sequences come from an adult in good health. Both conserved end residues are part of each CDR3. D genes are given only for firm matches. Expanded clones are given a class, and other clones once, few, many or no size at all.

abundance: .
j_gene: TRBJ1-4
v_gene: TRBV6-5
d_gene: .
CDR3aa: CASTFGPNHEKLFF
CDR3nt: TGTGCCAGCACCTTCGGGCCAAACCATGAAAAACTGTTTTTT

abundance: .
j_gene: TRBJ2-1
v_gene: TRBV25-1
d_gene: .
CDR3aa: CASSEGRNEQFF
CDR3nt: TGTGCCAGCAGTGAAGGTAGAAATGAGCAGTTCTTC

abundance: .
j_gene: TRBJ1-1
v_gene: TRBV7-8
d_gene: .
CDR3aa: CASSLDRVGNTEAFF
CDR3nt: TGTGCCAGCAGCTTAGACAGGGTTGGGAACACTGAAGCTTTCTTT

abundance: .
j_gene: TRBJ2-7
v_gene: TRBV18
d_gene: TRBD2
CDR3aa: CASSTAGGAYEQYF
CDR3nt: TGTGCCAGCTCCACAGCGGGAGGGGCCTACGAGCAGTACTTC

abundance: .
j_gene: TRBJ2-2
v_gene: TRBV2
d_gene: TRBD1
CDR3aa: CASSGTGGLTGELFF
CDR3nt: TGTGCCAGCAGCGGGACAGGGGGCCTCACCGGGGAGCTGTTTTTT

abundance: .
j_gene: TRBJ1-1
v_gene: TRBV30
d_gene: .
CDR3aa: CAWSGTNTEAFF
CDR3nt: TGTGCCTGGAGTGGGACCAACACTGAAGCTTTCTTT

abundance: .
j_gene: TRBJ2-1
v_gene: TRBV12-5
d_gene: .
CDR3aa: CASGGEVNEQFF
CDR3nt: TGTGCTAGTGGAGGGGAGGTCAATGAGCAGTTCTTC

abundance: .
j_gene: TRBJ1-2
v_gene: TRBV12-5
d_gene: TRBD1
CDR3aa: CASGGTGASFF
CDR3nt: TGTGCTAGTGGTGGGACAGGGGCCTCATTTTTC

abundance: .
j_gene: TRBJ2-3
v_gene: TRBV12-5
d_gene: .
CDR3aa: CASSRGTDTQYF
CDR3nt: TGTGCTAGTAGTAGGGGCACAGATACGCAGTATTTT

abundance: .
j_gene: TRBJ2-4
v_gene: TRBV28
d_gene: .
CDR3aa: CASSLTDALAKNIQYF
CDR3nt: TGTGCCAGCAGTCTAACGGACGCACTAGCCAAAAACATTCAGTACTTC

abundance: .
j_gene: TRBJ2-5
v_gene: TRBV7-3
d_gene: TRBD1
CDR3aa: CASSPSGQSHGETQYF
CDR3nt: TGTGCCAGCAGCCCGTCGGGACAGTCACACGGGGAGACCCAGTACTTC

abundance: .
j_gene: TRBJ2-1
v_gene: TRBV15
d_gene: .
CDR3aa: CATRGVSSYNEQFF
CDR3nt: TGTGCCACCCGCGGAGTTAGCTCCTACAATGAGCAGTTCTTC

abundance: .
j_gene: TRBJ2-7
v_gene: TRBV18
d_gene: .
CDR3aa: CASSPLGSSYEQYF
CDR3nt: TGTGCCAGCTCACCACTCGGGAGCTCCTACGAGCAGTACTTC

abundance: .
j_gene: TRBJ1-2
v_gene: TRBV4-2
d_gene: .
CDR3aa: CASSQDLLGGLRYGYTF
CDR3nt: TGTGCCAGCAGCCAAGATCTCTTGGGGGGGCTTCGATATGGCTACACCTTC

abundance: .
j_gene: TRBJ1-2
v_gene: TRBV5-1
d_gene: TRBD1
CDR3aa: CASSPRDSLFGYTF
CDR3nt: TGCGCCAGCAGCCCCCGGGACAGTCTTTTTGGCTACACCTTC

abundance: once
j_gene: TRBJ1-2
v_gene: TRBV28
d_gene: .
CDR3aa: CASRLPQGRYYGYTF
CDR3nt: TGTGCCAGCAGGCTTCCTCAGGGGCGGTACTATGGCTACACCTTC

abundance: .
j_gene: TRBJ2-5
v_gene: TRBV24-1
d_gene: .
CDR3aa: CATSDWDRGETQYF
CDR3nt: TGTGCCACCAGTGATTGGGATAGGGGGGAGACCCAGTACTTC

abundance: .
j_gene: TRBJ1-5
v_gene: TRBV27
d_gene: .
CDR3aa: CASSPQVGDQPQHF
CDR3nt: TGTGCCAGCAGTCCCCAGGTAGGGGATCAGCCCCAGCATTTT

abundance: .
j_gene: TRBJ1-6
v_gene: TRBV5-6
d_gene: .
CDR3aa: CASRRGGIDSPLHF
CDR3nt: TGTGCCAGCAGGCGAGGGGGAATAGACTCACCCCTCCACTTT

abundance: .
j_gene: TRBJ1-6
v_gene: TRBV3-1/TRBV3-2
d_gene: TRBD1
CDR3aa: CASSPTRWGQGVDSPLHF
CDR3nt: TGTGCCAGCAGCCCGACTAGATGGGGACAGGGGGTCGATTCACCCCTCCACTTT

abundance: .
j_gene: TRBJ2-2
v_gene: TRBV25-1
d_gene: .
CDR3aa: CASSDRLGGIGDGELFF
CDR3nt: TGTGCCAGCAGTGACAGGCTAGGGGGAATAGGGGACGGGGAGCTGTTTTTT

abundance: .
j_gene: TRBJ1-6
v_gene: TRBV27
d_gene: .
CDR3aa: CASSFADNSPLHF
CDR3nt: TGTGCCAGCAGTTTTGCTGATAATTCACCCCTCCACTTT

abundance: once
j_gene: TRBJ2-7
v_gene: TRBV7-8
d_gene: .
CDR3aa: CASSLSTSYEQYF
CDR3nt: TGTGCCAGCAGCTTATCGACTTCCTACGAGCAGTACTTC

abundance: .
j_gene: TRBJ2-2
v_gene: TRBV7-9
d_gene: .
CDR3aa: CASSLGNDGGELFF
CDR3nt: TGTGCCAGCAGCTTAGGAAACGATGGCGGGGAGCTGTTTTTT

abundance: .
j_gene: TRBJ2-7
v_gene: TRBV11-2
d_gene: .
CDR3aa: CASSLRSPYEQYF
CDR3nt: TGTGCCAGCAGCTTGAGGTCTCCCTACGAGCAGTACTTC

abundance: .
j_gene: TRBJ2-2
v_gene: TRBV7-3
d_gene: TRBD1
CDR3aa: CASRDRVAGELFF
CDR3nt: TGTGCCAGCCGGGACAGGGTGGCCGGGGAGCTGTTTTTT

abundance: .
j_gene: TRBJ2-3
v_gene: TRBV3-1/TRBV3-2
d_gene: .
CDR3aa: CASSQDPGASTDTQYF
CDR3nt: TGTGCCAGCAGCCAAGACCCGGGGGCTAGCACAGATACGCAGTATTTT

abundance: .
j_gene: TRBJ2-1
v_gene: TRBV7-8
d_gene: .
CDR3aa: CASSLGTTDNEQFF
CDR3nt: TGTGCCAGCAGCTTAGGGACAACAGACAATGAGCAGTTCTTC

abundance: .
j_gene: TRBJ1-6
v_gene: TRBV9
d_gene: .
CDR3aa: CASSRLGSPLHF
CDR3nt: TGTGCCAGCAGCCGATTAGGATCACCCCTCCACTTT

abundance: .
j_gene: TRBJ1-6
v_gene: TRBV7-3
d_gene: .
CDR3aa: CASSTTGNSPLHF
CDR3nt: TGTGCCAGCAGCACAACAGGGAATTCACCCCTCCACTTT

abundance: .
j_gene: TRBJ1-2
v_gene: TRBV15
d_gene: TRBD1
CDR3aa: CATSTGGTNYGYTF
CDR3nt: TGTGCCACCAGCACAGGGGGAACGAACTATGGCTACACCTTC

abundance: .
j_gene: TRBJ2-4
v_gene: TRBV4-3
d_gene: .
CDR3aa: CASSPQVSPSLAKNIQYF
CDR3nt: TGCGCCAGCAGCCCACAGGTCTCTCCTTCCTTAGCCAAAAACATTCAGTACTTC

abundance: .
j_gene: TRBJ2-7
v_gene: TRBV19
d_gene: .
CDR3aa: CASSIREGARYEQYF
CDR3nt: TGTGCCAGTAGTATACGGGAGGGGGCGAGGTACGAGCAGTACTTC

abundance: .
j_gene: TRBJ1-5
v_gene: TRBV15
d_gene: TRBD1
CDR3aa: CATSYRDRGPGQPQHF
CDR3nt: TGTGCCACCAGCTACCGGGACAGGGGGCCGGGTCAGCCCCAGCATTTT

abundance: few
j_gene: TRBJ2-1
v_gene: TRBV19
d_gene: .
CDR3aa: CASSTGRLHNEQFF
CDR3nt: TGTGCCAGTAGCACCGGCCGGCTCCACAATGAGCAGTTCTTC

abundance: .
j_gene: TRBJ1-3
v_gene: TRBV3-1/TRBV3-2
d_gene: .
CDR3aa: CASSQDLRGFGGNTIYF
CDR3nt: TGTGCCAGCAGCCAAGATCTTCGGGGGTTCGGAGGAAACACCATATATTTT

abundance: .
j_gene: TRBJ2-3
v_gene: TRBV4-1
d_gene: .
CDR3aa: CASSQTEEWSTDTQYF
CDR3nt: TGCGCCAGCAGCCAGACAGAAGAATGGAGCACAGATACGCAGTATTTT